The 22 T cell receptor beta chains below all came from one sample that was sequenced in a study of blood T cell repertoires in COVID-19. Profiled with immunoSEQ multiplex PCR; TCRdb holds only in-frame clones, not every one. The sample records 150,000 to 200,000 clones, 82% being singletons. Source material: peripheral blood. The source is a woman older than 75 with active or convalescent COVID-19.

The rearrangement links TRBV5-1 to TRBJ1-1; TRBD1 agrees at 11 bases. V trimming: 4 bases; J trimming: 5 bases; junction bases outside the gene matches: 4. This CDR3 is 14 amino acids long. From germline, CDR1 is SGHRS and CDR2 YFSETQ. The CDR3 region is CASSMGDRGTEAFF. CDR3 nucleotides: TGCGCCAGCAGCATGGGGGACAGGGGGACTGAAGCTTTCTTT. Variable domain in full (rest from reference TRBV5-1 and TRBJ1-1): KAGVTQTPRYLIKTRGQQVTLSCSPISGHRSVSWYQQTPGQGLQFLFEYFSETQRNKGNFPGRFSGRQFSNSRSEMNVSTLELGDSALYLCASSMGDRGTEAFFGQGTRLTVV.

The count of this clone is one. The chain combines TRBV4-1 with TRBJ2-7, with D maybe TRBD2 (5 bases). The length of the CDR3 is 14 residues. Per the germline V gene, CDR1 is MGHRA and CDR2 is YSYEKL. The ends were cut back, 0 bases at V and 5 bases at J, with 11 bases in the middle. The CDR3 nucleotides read TGCGCCAGCAGCCAAGATGTGCGGAGGAACGAGCAGTACTTC. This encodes CASSQDVRRNEQYF.

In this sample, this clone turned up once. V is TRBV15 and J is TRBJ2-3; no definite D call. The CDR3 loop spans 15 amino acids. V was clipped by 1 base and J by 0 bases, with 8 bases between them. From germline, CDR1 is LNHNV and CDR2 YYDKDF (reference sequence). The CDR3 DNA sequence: TGTGCCACCAGCAGAGTTGGAGCTAGCACAGATACGCAGTATTTT. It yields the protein CATSRVGASTDTQYF.

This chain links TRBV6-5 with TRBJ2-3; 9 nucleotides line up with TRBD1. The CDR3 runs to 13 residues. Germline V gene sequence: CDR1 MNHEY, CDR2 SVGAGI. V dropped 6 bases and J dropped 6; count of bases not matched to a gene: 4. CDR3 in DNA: TGTGCCAGCAGAGGGACAGGGTCCGATACGCAGTATTTT. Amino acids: CASRGTGSDTQYF.

The DNA of the CDR3 is TGTGCCAGCAGTTACTCGATTGGGCTTCAGGCGGAAGCTTTCTTT. It encodes CASSYSIGLQAEAFF. The chain is built from TRBV6-5 and TRBJ1-1; D unresolved. The CDR3 sequence is 15 residues long. Germline CDR1 is MNHEY and CDR2 is SVGAGI. The V end lost 0 bases, the J end lost 8 bases, and 16 bases lay between the germline ends.

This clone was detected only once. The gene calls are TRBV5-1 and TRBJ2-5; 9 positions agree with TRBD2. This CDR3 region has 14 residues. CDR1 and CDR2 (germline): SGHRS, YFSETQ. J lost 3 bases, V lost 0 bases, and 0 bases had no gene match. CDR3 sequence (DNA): TGCGCCAGCAGCTTGGCTAGCGGGAAAGAGACCCAGTACTTC. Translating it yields CASSLASGKETQYF.

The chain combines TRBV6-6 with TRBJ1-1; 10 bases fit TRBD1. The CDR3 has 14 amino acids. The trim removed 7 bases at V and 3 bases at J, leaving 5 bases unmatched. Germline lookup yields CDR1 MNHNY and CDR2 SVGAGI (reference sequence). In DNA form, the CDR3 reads TGTGCCAGCATTGACAGGGGGCGGGACACTGAAGCTTTCTTT. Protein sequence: CASIDRGRDTEAFF.

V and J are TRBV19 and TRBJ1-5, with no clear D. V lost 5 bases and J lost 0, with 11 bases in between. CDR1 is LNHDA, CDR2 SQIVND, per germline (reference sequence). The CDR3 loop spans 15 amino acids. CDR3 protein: CASSGGSYSNQPQHF. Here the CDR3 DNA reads TGTGCCAGTAGTGGTGGTTCCTATAGCAATCAGCCCCAGCATTTT. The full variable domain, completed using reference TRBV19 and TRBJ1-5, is DGGITQSPKYLFRKEGQNVTLSCEQNLNHDAMYWYRQDPGQGLRLIYYSQIVNDFQKGDIAEGYSVSREKKESFPLTVTSAQKNPTAFYLCASSGGSYSNQPQHFGDGTRLSIL.

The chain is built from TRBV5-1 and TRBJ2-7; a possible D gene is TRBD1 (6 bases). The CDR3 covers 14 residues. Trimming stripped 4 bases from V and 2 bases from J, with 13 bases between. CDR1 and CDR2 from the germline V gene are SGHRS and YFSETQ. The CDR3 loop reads CASSPRGDTYEQYF. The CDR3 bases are TGCGCCAGCAGCCCAAGAGGGGACACCTACGAGCAGTACTTC.

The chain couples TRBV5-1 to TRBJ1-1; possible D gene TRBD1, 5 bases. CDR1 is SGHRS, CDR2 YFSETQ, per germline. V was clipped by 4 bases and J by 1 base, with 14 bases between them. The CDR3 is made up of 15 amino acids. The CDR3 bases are TGCGCCAGCAGCGTGAACGGACACAGGAACACTGAAGCTTTCTTT. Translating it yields CASSVNGHRNTEAFF.

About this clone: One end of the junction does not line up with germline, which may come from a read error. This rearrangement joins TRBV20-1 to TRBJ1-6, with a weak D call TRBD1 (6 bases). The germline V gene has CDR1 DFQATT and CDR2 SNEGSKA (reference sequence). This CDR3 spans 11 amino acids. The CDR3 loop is CSAREEGTSLF. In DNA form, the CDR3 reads TGCAGTGCTAGAGAGGAAGGGACATCCCTTTTT.

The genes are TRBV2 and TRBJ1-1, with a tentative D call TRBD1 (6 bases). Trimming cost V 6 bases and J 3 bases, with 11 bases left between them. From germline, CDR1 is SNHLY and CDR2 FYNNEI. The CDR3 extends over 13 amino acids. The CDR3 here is CASSSDRDTEAFF. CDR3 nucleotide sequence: TGTGCCAGCAGCTCGGACAGAGACACTGAAGCTTTCTTT.

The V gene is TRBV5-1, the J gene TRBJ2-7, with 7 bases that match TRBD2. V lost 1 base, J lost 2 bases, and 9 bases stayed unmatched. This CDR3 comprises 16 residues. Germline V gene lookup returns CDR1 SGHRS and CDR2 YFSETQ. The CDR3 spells CASSLSPGRGTYEQYF. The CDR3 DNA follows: TGCGCCAGCAGCTTGAGTCCGGGGCGGGGGACCTACGAGCAGTACTTC.

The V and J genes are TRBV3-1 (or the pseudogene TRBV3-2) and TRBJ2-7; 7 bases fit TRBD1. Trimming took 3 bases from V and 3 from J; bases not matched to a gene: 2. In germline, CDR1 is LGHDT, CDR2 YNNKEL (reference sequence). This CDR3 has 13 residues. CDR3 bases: TGTGCCAGCAGCCACCGACAGGGCTACGAGCAGTACTTC. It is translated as CASSHRQGYEQYF.

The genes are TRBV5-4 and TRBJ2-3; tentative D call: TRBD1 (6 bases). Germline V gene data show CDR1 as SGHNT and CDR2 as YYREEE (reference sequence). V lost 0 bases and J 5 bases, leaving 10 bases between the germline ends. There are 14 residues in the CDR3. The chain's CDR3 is CASSLVGAGDTQYF. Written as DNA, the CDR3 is TGTGCCAGCAGCTTGGTGGGGGCAGGAGATACGCAGTATTTT.

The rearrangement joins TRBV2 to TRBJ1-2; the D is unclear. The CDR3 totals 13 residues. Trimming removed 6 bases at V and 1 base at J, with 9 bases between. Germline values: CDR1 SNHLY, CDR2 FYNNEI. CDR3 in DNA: TGTGCCAGCAGGGCGGAGGTTAACTATGGCTACACCTTC. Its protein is CASRAEVNYGYTF.

The CDR3 spells CASSPTLMFNEQFF. In DNA, the CDR3 is TGTGCCAGCAGTCCCACATTAATGTTCAATGAGCAGTTCTTC. The chain has TRBV6-6 and TRBJ2-1; D remains unclear. Germline V gene sequence: CDR1 MNHNY, CDR2 SVGAGI (reference sequence). The ends were cut back, 5 bases at V and 6 bases at J, with 14 bases in the middle. The CDR3 loop spans 14 amino acids.

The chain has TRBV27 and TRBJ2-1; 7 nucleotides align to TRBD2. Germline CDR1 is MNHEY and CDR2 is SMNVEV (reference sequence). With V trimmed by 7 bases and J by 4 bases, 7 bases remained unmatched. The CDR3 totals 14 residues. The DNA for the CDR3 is TGTGCCAGCACTTCACTAGCGTCTTACAATGAGCAGTTCTTC. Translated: CASTSLASYNEQFF.

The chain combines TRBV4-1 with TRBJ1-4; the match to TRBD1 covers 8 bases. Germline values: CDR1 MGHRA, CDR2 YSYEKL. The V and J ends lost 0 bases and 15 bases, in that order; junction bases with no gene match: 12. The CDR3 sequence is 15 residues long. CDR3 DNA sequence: TGCGCCAGCAGCCAAGAAGGGACAGGAATGAAAGAGGTGTTTTTT. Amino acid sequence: CASSQEGTGMKEVFF.

The CDR3 sequence is CASSGYSGLAGALGYNEQFF. The CDR3 DNA sequence: TGTGCCAGCAGCGGCTATTCGGGACTAGCGGGAGCATTGGGGTACAATGAGCAGTTCTTC. The V and J genes are TRBV9 and TRBJ2-1; 14 bases match TRBD2. The CDR3 contains 20 residues. J was trimmed by 4 bases and V by 3 bases; bases with no gene match: 15. Per the germline V gene, CDR1 is SGDLS and CDR2 is YYNGEE.

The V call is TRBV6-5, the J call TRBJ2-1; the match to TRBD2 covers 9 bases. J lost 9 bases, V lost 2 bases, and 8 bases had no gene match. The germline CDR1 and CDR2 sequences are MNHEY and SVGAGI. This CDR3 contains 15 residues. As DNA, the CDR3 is TGTGCCAGCAGTTACCGGCGGGGGGGAGGGGGTGAGCAGTTCTTC. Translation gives CASSYRRGGGGEQFF.

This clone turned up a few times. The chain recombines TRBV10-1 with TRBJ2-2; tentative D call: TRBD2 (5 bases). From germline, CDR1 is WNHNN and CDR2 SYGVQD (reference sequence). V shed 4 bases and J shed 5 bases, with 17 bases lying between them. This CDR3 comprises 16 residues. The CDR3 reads CASSVWFSSGTGELFF. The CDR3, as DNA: TGCGCCAGCAGTGTATGGTTCTCCTCGGGGACCGGGGAGCTGTTTTTT.